This T cell receptor (beta chain) was captured by sequencing in a study of sequential checkpoint blockade in melanoma. On the study more broadly: First-line arms were nivolumab then ipilimumab, or the reverse, randomized 1:1.

Germline V gene sequence: CDR1 SGHTS, CDR2 YDEGEE. The CDR3 sequence is 15 residues long. J was trimmed by 3 bases and V by 5 bases; bases with no gene match: 9. Produced via immunoSEQ multiplex PCR; TCRdb's table is partial and in-frame only. The repertoire consists of 18,000 or so clones, with 65% to 85% occurring once and the leading ten covering about an eighth. Regarding treatment: randomized to nivolumab then ipilimumab (arm A) or the reverse (arm B). DNA-damaging chemotherapy had not been given to any patient beforehand. Sequenced here: CD8+ T cells sorted from blood (inferred from file names), sampled from a patient given nivolumab and ipilimumab in sequence. The TCR comes from a human donor with melanoma. The chain is built from TRBV5-8 and TRBJ2-3, with 7 bases lining up with TRBD1. CDR3 in amino acids: CASRRPLDRTDTQYF. The CDR3 DNA is TGTGCCAGCAGGCGCCCCTTGGACAGGACAGATACGCAGTATTTT.